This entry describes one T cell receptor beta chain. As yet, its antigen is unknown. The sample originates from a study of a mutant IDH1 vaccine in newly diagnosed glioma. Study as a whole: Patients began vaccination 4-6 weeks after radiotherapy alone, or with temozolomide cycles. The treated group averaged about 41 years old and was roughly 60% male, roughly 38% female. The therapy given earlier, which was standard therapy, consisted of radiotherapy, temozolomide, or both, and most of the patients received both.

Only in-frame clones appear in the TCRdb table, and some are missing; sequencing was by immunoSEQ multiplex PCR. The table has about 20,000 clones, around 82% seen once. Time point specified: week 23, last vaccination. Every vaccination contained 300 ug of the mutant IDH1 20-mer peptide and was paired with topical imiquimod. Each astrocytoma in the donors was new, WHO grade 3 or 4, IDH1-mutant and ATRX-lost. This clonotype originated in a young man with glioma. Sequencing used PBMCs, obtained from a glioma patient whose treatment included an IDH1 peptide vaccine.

For the CDR3, the DNA is TGTGCCAGCAGCTTGGGGGGTAGCGGGGGCCAAGAGACCCAGTACTTC. It encodes CASSLGGSGGQETQYF. The rearrangement joins TRBV5-4 to TRBJ2-5; 9 nucleotides agree with TRBD2. Germline V gene sequence: CDR1 SGHNT, CDR2 YYREEE (reference sequence). V lost 0 bases to trimming and J lost 1 base; unmatched junction nucleotides: 4. The CDR3 totals 16 residues.